This TCR beta chain derives from a study of vaccination and CD4 T cells after COVID-19. Study context: Either a CEFX pool, an HIV-1 Nef pool, or no peptide was added to control cultures. Study-wide results and limits: Relatively small numbers of convalescent patients were studied, with no early post-infection timepoints included.

Concerning this clonotype itself: Its antigen is still unknown.

Germline V gives CDR1 DFQATT, CDR2 SNEGSKA (reference sequence). Trimming removed 0 bases from V and 5 bases from J, with 5 bases in between. This CDR3 spans 12 amino acids. The Oncomine TCR Beta short-read assay was what sequenced the DNA obtained from cultured CD4+ T cells. TCRdb re-analysed the PCR reads in MiXCR, keeping a single row per CDR3 protein. The table lists around 14,000 distinct CDR3 sequences, about 55% of them singletons, with 9.5% to 13% in the top ten. Treatment in this sample: approximately 11-day PBMC culture with coronavirus spike peptide pools or control peptides (ViraFEST assay). With peptide pools, ViraFEST first expanded antigen-specific T cells and afterwards sequenced their TCRs.

V gene TRBV20-1 combines with J gene TRBJ1-5; D uncertain. This receptor was identified in a human donor who had recovered from COVID-19. The sequences come from CD4+ T cells from blood, cultured in vitro, collected before SARS-CoV-2 vaccination. The CDR3 bases are TGCAGTGCTAGAGAATTTCATCAGCCCCAGCATTTT. The encoded protein is CSAREFHQPQHF.